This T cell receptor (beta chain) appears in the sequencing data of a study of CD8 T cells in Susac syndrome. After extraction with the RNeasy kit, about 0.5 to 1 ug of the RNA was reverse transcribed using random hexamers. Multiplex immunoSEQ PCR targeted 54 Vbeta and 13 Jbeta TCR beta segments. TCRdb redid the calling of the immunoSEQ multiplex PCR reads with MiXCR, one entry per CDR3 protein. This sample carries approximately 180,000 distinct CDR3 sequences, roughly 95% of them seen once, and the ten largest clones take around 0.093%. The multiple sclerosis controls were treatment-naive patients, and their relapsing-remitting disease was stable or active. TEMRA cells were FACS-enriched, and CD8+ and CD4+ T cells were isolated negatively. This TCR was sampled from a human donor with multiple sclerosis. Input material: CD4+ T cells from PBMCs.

The CDR3 sequence: CSVGPKGVTQETQYF. CDR3 nucleotides: TGCAGCGTTGGCCCGAAAGGCGTAACACAAGAGACCCAGTACTTC. This rearrangement joins TRBV29-1 to TRBJ2-5; D gene uncertain. Germline-derived CDR1 and CDR2 are SQVTM and ANQGSEA. CDR3 length equals 15 residues. With 4 bases removed from V and 2 bases from J, the gap between germline ends came to 17 bases. The whole variable domain, filled in from reference TRBV29-1 and TRBJ2-5, reads SAVISQKPSRDICQRGTSLTIQCQVDSQVTMMFWYRQQPGQSLTLIATANQGSEATYESGFVIDKFPISRPNLTFSTLTVSNMSPEDSSIYLCSVGPKGVTQETQYFGPGTRLLVL.